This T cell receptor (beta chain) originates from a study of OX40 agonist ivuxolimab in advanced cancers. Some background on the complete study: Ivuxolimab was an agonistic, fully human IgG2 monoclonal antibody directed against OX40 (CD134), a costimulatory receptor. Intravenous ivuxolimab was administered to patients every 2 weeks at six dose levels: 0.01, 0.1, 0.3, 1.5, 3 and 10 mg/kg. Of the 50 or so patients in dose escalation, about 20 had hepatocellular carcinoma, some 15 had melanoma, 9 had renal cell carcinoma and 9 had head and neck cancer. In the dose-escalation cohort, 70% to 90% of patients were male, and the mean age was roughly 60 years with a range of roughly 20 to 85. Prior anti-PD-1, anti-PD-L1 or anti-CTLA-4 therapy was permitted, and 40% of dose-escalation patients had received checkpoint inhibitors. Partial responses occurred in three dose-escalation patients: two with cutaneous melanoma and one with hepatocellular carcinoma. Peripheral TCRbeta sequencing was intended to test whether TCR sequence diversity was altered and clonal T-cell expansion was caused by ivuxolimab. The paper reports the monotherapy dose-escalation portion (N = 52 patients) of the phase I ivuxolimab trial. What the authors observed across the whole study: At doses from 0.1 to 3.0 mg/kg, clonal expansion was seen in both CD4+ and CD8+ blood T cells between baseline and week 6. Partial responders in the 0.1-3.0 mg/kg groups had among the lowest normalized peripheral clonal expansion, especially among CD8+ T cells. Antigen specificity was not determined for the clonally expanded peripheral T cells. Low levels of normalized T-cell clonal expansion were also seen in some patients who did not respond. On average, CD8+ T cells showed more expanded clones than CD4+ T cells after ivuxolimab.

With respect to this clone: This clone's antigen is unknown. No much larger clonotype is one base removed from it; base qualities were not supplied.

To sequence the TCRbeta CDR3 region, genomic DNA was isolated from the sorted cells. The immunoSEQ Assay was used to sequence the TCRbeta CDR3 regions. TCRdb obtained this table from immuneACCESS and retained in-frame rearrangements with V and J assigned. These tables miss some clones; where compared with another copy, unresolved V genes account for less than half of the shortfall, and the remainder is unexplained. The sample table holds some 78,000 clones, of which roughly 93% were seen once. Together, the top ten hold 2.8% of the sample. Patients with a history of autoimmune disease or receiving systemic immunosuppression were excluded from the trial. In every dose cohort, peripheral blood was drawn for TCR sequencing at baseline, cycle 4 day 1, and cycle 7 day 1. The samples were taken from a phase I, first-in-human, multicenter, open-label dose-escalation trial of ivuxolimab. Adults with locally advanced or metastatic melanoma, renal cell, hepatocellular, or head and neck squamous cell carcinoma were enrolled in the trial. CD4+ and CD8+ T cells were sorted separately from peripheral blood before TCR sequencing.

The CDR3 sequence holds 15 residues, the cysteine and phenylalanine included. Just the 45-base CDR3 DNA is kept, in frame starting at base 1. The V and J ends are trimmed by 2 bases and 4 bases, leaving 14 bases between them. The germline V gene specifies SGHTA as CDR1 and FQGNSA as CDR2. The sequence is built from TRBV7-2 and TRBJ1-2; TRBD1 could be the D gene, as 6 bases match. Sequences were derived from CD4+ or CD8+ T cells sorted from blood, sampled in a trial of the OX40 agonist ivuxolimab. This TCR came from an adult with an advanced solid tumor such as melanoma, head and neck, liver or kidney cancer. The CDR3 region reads CASSLHAGGGYGYTF. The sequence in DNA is TGTGCCAGCAGCTTACACGCCGGGGGCGGCTATGGCTACACCTTC.